Listed here is a single T cell receptor beta chain. Its antigen is not known. The V gene lost 5 bases and the J gene lost 7 bases, with 15 bases spanning the gap. Germline values: CDR1 LNHNV, CDR2 YYDKDF (reference sequence). The CDR3 contains 13 residues. The sample originates from a study of CD8 T cells in ankylosing spondylitis. Study observations and caveats: Matched ankylosing spondylitis synovial fluid reportedly showed significant enrichment of disease-linked clones.

Making the TCR beta libraries involved quantitative 5'-RACE with molecular barcodes. TCRdb re-called the 5' RACE reads with MiXCR, one entry per CDR3 protein. This sample has around 300,000 distinct CDR3 sequences, with roughly 14% found just once. The sequenced material came from blood, either unsorted or a sorted T cell fraction (not recorded which). The sequence derives from a male donor with ankylosing spondylitis or in good health (not recorded which). V and J are TRBV15 and TRBJ2-7, with D tentatively TRBD2 (6 bases). In DNA form, the CDR3 reads TGTGCCACCAGCCTTGGACCTAGCGCAGAGCAGTACTTC. Amino acid sequence: CATSLGPSAEQYF.